Listed here is a single T cell receptor (beta chain). The target antigen is unknown. The entry originates in a study of cytomegalovirus exposure and HLA in healthy donors. The study, taken as a whole, reports: Generally TCR sequences proved uncommon, though certain public TCRs appeared in numerous donors.

The CDR3 extends over 16 amino acids. Germline CDR1 and CDR2: SGHDT and YYEEEE. V lost 4 bases, J lost 0 bases, and 9 bases stayed unmatched. Researchers ran the PCR with 60 Vbeta and 13 Jbeta primers. Measured with immunoSEQ multiplex PCR; TCRdb has only the in-frame clones, and not every one. Counted here are some 140,000 clones, about four fifths occurring once; the ten biggest clones make up roughly 1.2%. The sequencing input was PBMCs. The genes are TRBV5-6 and TRBJ1-1; 7 bases map to TRBD1. The TCR comes from a male donor in good health and CMV-seropositive. The chain's CDR3 is CASSPGVDRVNTEAFF. CDR3 bases: TGTGCCAGCAGCCCAGGAGTCGACAGGGTGAACACTGAAGCTTTCTTT.